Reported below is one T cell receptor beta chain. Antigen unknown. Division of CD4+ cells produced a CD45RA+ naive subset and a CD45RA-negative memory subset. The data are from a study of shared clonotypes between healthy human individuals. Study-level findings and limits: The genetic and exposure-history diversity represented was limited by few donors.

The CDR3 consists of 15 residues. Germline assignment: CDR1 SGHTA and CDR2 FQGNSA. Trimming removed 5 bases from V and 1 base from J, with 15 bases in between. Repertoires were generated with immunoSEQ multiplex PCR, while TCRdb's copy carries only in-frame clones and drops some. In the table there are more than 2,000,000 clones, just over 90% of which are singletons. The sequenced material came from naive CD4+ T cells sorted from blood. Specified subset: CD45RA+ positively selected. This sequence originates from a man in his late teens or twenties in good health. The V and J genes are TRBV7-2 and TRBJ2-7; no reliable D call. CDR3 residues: CASSPPMARSYEQYF. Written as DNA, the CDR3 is TGTGCCAGCAGCCCGCCTATGGCTAGGTCCTACGAGCAGTACTTC.